The present T cell receptor (beta chain) was sequenced within a study of long-term antiretroviral therapy in people with HIV. Findings and caveats of the study: Controls had broader CDR3 length ranges than HIV repertoires did. Diversity measured after ART increased yet remained under transplant donor controls. Clonotypes expanded prior to ART showed repertoire dominance at all sampled time points.

A v3.0 immunoSEQ assay was performed at survey level. Here immunoSEQ multiplex PCR was the method, and the copy in TCRdb shows in-frame clones only, minus some. The data contain fewer than 25,000 clones, approximately 83% of them singletons. To note about this clone: Its antigen is currently unknown.

The clonotype comes from a man in his fifties or sixties with HIV. The sequencing here drew on unsorted PBMCs, taken 1.2 years after starting antiretroviral therapy.

This CDR3 reads CASSLELAGADEQFF. CDR3 coding DNA: TGCGCCAGCAGCTTGGAACTAGCGGGGGCCGATGAGCAGTTCTTC. The chain couples TRBV5-1 to TRBJ2-1, with 11 bases aligning to TRBD2. The CDR3 runs to 15 residues. Germline CDR1 and CDR2: SGHRS and YFSETQ. V gave up 0 bases and J gave up 8 bases; unmatched junction bases: 4.